One and the same sample provided the 14 T cell receptor beta chains below, sequenced in a study of brain T cells in children with intractable seizures. The protocol was immunoSEQ multiplex PCR, while the TCRdb copy is restricted to in-frame clones and leaves out a portion. The sample carries 35,000 to 50,000 clones, 80% to 95% recorded once. Source: peripheral blood, taken at surgery. These receptor sequences come from a girl under 10 years old with tuberous sclerosis and intractable seizures.

This chain uses TRBV6-5 with TRBJ1-5, with D possibly TRBD1 on 5 matching bases. In germline, CDR1 is MNHEY, CDR2 SVGAGI. V gave up 5 bases and J gave up 3 bases, with 11 bases separating them. The length of the CDR3 is 14 residues. The CDR3 protein is CASSTGQLNQPQHF. CDR3 bases: TGTGCCAGCAGTACGGGGCAGCTCAATCAGCCCCAGCATTTT.

The chain couples TRBV21-1 to TRBJ1-6; the DNA was not compared with TRBD1, the D call given in the table. TRBV21-1 is noted as a pseudogene. There are 17 residues in the CDR3. In DNA form, the CDR3 reads TGTGCCAGCAGCAAAGGAGAAGGCGCAGGGGATAATTCACCCCTCCACTTT. Amino acids: CASSKGEGAGDNSPLHF.

The gene calls are TRBV10-3 and TRBJ1-4; D gene uncertain. This CDR3 spans 15 amino acids. Germline V gives CDR1 ENHRY, CDR2 SYGVKD. V shed 3 bases and J shed 5 bases, with 13 bases lying between them. The CDR3 nucleotides read TGTGCCATCAGTGATTTCGGGGTAGAAAATGAAAAACTGTTTTTT. Translation gives CAISDFGVENEKLFF.

V is TRBV30 and J is TRBJ2-2, with D possibly being TRBD2 (6 bases). V dropped 0 bases and J dropped 4 bases, with 12 bases sitting between them. The CDR3 is 15 residues long. The germline V gene has CDR1 GTSNPN and CDR2 SVGIG (reference sequence). CDR3 DNA sequence: TGTGCCTGGAGTGTGCCAGGACTACGCACCGGGGAGCTGTTTTTT. The encoded protein is CAWSVPGLRTGELFF. The variable domain in full, with the rest retrieved from reference TRBV30 and TRBJ2-2, is SQTIHQWPATLVQPVGSPLSLECTVEGTSNPNLYWYRQAAGRGLQLLFYSVGIGQISSEVPQNLSASRPQDRQFILSSKKLLLSDSGFYLCAWSVPGLRTGELFFGEGSRLTVL.

This chain joins TRBV30 and TRBJ2-3, with 9 bases identical to TRBD1. V dropped 1 base and J dropped 0; count of bases not matched to a gene: 2. The CDR3 loop spans 15 amino acids. Germline values: CDR1 GTSNPN, CDR2 SVGIG (reference sequence). CDR3 nucleotide sequence: TGTGCCTGGAGTGGAGGACAGGGGAGCACAGATACGCAGTATTTT. It specifies CAWSGGQGSTDTQYF.

The chain combines TRBV2 with TRBJ1-6; D uncertain. The V end lost 7 bases, the J end lost 7 bases, and 11 bases lay between the germline ends. CDR3 size: 13 residues. Germline CDR1 and CDR2: SNHLY and FYNNEI. The CDR3 here is CASKSRLNSPLHF. In DNA, the CDR3 is TGTGCCAGCAAGTCGAGGCTGAATTCACCCCTCCACTTT.

V is TRBV19 and J is TRBJ2-5; TRBD1 aligns across 7 bases. Germline CDR1 and CDR2: LNHDA and SQIVND (reference sequence). V gave up 6 bases and J gave up 4 bases; unmatched junction bases: 5. CDR3 length equals 13 residues. CDR3 nucleotide sequence: TGTGCCAGTAGCCCCTCAGGGGGAGAGACCCAGTACTTC. Protein sequence: CASSPSGGETQYF.

The chain combines TRBV10-2 with TRBJ2-1, with 10 nucleotides matching TRBD1. The V gene end was trimmed by 3 bases and the J gene end by 15 bases; junction bases not matched to a gene: 5. This CDR3 is built from 12 residues. The germline gives CDR1 WSHSY, CDR2 SAAADI. This CDR3 is CASSDRDRGTFF. The CDR3 nucleotides read TGCGCCAGCAGTGATAGGGACAGGGGTACGTTCTTC.

The gene calls are TRBV7-6 and TRBJ1-1; D is possibly TRBD1 (5 bases). V was shortened by 5 bases and J by 3 bases, with 22 bases between the two germline ends. The CDR3 has 17 residues. The germline V gene has CDR1 SGHVS and CDR2 FNYEAQ. CDR3 coding DNA: TGTGCCAGCAGCCACCGGGACCGAACTCGCCGGGACACTGAAGCTTTCTTT. Its protein is CASSHRDRTRRDTEAFF.

The chain recombines TRBV6-5 with TRBJ2-7; D is perhaps TRBD1 (5 bases). Germline V gene lookup returns CDR1 MNHEY and CDR2 SVGAGI. Trimming cost V 6 bases and J 3 bases, with 18 bases left between them. CDR3 size: 15 residues. This CDR3 reads CASSKVPDSSYEQYV. CDR3 coding DNA: TGTGCCAGCAGCAAGGTCCCTGACAGCAGCTACGAGCAGTACGTC.

V and J are TRBV19 and TRBJ2-7; 7 bases fit TRBD1. The CDR3 extends over 13 amino acids. After removal of 5 bases from V and 2 bases from J, the junction contained 3 bases not matched to a gene. Looked up from germline, CDR1 is LNHDA and CDR2 is SQIVND (reference sequence). The CDR3 DNA sequence: TGTGCCAGTAGTCCCGGGACAGCCTACGAGCAGTACTTC. This codes for CASSPGTAYEQYF.

The chain couples TRBV6-2 or TRBV6-3 to TRBJ2-1; 8 nucleotides match TRBD2. CDR3 length: 20 residues. V dropped 2 bases and J dropped 8; count of bases not matched to a gene: 23. Germline V CDR1 and CDR2: MNHEY, SVGEGT. This CDR3 reads CASSYPRQTPGLVGSDEQFF. The CDR3 DNA reads TGTGCCAGCAGTTACCCCCGTCAAACCCCGGGACTAGTCGGGTCGGATGAGCAGTTCTTC.

This clone was found a few times. The genes are TRBV4-1 and TRBJ1-2; tentatively, D is TRBD1 (5 bases). The ends were cut back, 0 bases at V and 3 bases at J, with 8 bases in the middle. This CDR3 comprises 14 residues. Germline V gene data show CDR1 as MGHRA and CDR2 as YSYEKL. Here the CDR3 DNA reads TGCGCCAGCAGCCAAGATATCAGGGACTATGGCTACACCTTC. Translated: CASSQDIRDYGYTF.

Only one count was recorded for this clone. The genes are TRBV9 and TRBJ1-1; 8 bases align to TRBD1. There are 13 residues in the CDR3. The V gene's germline CDR1 is SGDLS and CDR2 YYNGEE. Trimming cost V 4 bases and J 7 bases; bases outside gene matches: 6. The CDR3 nucleotides are TGTGCCAGCAGCCCAAGACAGGGGAATGAAGCTTTCTTT. Translated: CASSPRQGNEAFF.